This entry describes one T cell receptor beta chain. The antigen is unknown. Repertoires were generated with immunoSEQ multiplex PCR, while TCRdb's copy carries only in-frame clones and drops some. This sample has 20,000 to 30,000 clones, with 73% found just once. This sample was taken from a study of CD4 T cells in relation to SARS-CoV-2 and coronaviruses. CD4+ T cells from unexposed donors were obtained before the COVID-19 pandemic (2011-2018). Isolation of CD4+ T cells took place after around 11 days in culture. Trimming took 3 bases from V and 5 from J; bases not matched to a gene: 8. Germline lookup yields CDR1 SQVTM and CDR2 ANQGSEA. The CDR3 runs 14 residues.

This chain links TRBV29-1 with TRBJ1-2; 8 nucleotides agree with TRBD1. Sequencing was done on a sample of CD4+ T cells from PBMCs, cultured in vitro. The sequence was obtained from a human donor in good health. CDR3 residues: CSVDPDRGFYGYTF. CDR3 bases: TGCAGCGTTGACCCTGACAGGGGTTTTTATGGCTACACCTTC.